Shown below are 9 T cell receptor beta chains from a single sample sequenced in a study of T cell clones after liver transplantation. Sequencing was performed with immunoSEQ multiplex PCR; in TCRdb, only in-frame clones are kept and a portion is missing. Here the sample spans roughly 53,000 clones, more than 70% being singletons. The sample in question was CD4+ T cells from blood, obtained at the 22-month timepoint. These receptors all stem from a human patient who received a liver transplant. Some T cells may possibly be graft donor cells.

The gene calls are TRBV10-3 and TRBJ2-2, with unresolved D. The CDR3 is made up of 12 amino acids. Germline-derived CDR1 and CDR2 are ENHRY and SYGVKD. V was shortened by 3 bases and J by 5 bases, with 4 bases between the two germline ends. The CDR3 region has the DNA TGTGCCATCAGTGATCAAACCGGGGAGCTGTTTTTT. Residues: CAISDQTGELFF.

The chain uses TRBV7-9 and TRBJ1-4, with 7 bases that match TRBD1. CDR3 length equals 16 residues. V lost 1 base and J lost 4; bases outside the gene matches: 6. In germline, CDR1 is SEHNR, CDR2 FQNEAQ (reference sequence). CDR3 loop: CASSLVVTGDNEKLFF. The CDR3 DNA follows: TGTGCCAGCAGCTTAGTAGTTACAGGGGATAATGAAAAACTGTTTTTT.

This clone appeared a single time. This chain links TRBV6-5 with TRBJ1-1; D not resolved. This CDR3 spans 12 amino acids. The ends were cut back, 6 bases at V and 7 bases at J, with 12 bases in the middle. Germline V CDR1 and CDR2: MNHEY, SVGAGI. CDR3 coding DNA: TGTGCCAGCAGCTTACTCCTGGGTGAAGCTTTCTTT. Protein: CASSLLLGEAFF.

The chain uses TRBV9 and TRBJ2-7, with D maybe TRBD2 (5 bases). The J call may not be correct, given that the DNA end is closer to TRBJ2-5. The CDR3 length is 12 residues. Germline assignment: CDR1 SGDLS and CDR2 YYNGEE. The CDR3, as DNA: TGTGCCAGCAGCGTAGAAGGAGGGACCCAGTACTTC. Translated: CASSVEGGTQYF.

The chain joins TRBV7-9 to TRBJ2-1; 7 bases line up with TRBD1. The CDR3 loop spans 15 amino acids. Germline lookup yields CDR1 SEHNR and CDR2 FQNEAQ (reference sequence). Losses at the gene ends were 5 bases for V and 5 bases for J; bases not matched to a gene: 9. CDR3 sequence (DNA): TGTGCCAGCAGCACTCGACAGGGAAGGAACAATGAGCAGTTCTTC. Its translation is CASSTRQGRNNEQFF.

The chain employs TRBV9 and TRBJ1-6; perhaps TRBD1 as D (6 bases). V lost 0 bases and J lost 9, with 16 bases in between. The CDR3 has 16 residues. CDR1 and CDR2 from the germline V gene are SGDLS and YYNGEE. CDR3 bases: TGTGCCAGCAGCGTAGGAGGGACAAGTGTGTTTTCACCCCTCCACTTT. This encodes CASSVGGTSVFSPLHF.

The rearrangement links TRBV7-2 to TRBJ1-2, with D perhaps TRBD1 (6 bases). The V end was cut by 6 bases, the J end by 4 bases, with 12 bases between. The CDR3 totals 13 residues. The germline gives CDR1 SGHTA, CDR2 FQGNSA. The chain's CDR3 is CASSSDSIYGYTF. The CDR3 coding sequence is TGTGCCAGCAGTTCGGACAGCATCTATGGCTACACCTTC.

The chain recombines TRBV6-4 with TRBJ2-6, with D possibly matching TRBD1 (6 bases). This CDR3 has 16 residues. The V end was cut by 4 bases, the J end by 4 bases, with 14 bases between. Germline V gene data show CDR1 as MRHNA and CDR2 as SNTAGT. This chain's CDR3 is CASSALQGPGANVLTF. For the CDR3, the DNA is TGTGCCAGCAGTGCACTACAGGGACCCGGGGCCAACGTCCTGACTTTC.

This chain joins TRBV28 and TRBJ1-4, with D possibly being TRBD1 (6 bases). The germline V and J ends were trimmed by 5 bases and 5 bases, with 12 bases remaining between them. Germline CDR1 MDHEN, CDR2 SYDVKM. The CDR3 sequence is 14 residues long. Written as DNA, the CDR3 is TGTGCCAGCAGTCGACAGGTTGGAAATGAAAAACTGTTTTTT. It encodes CASSRQVGNEKLFF. The full variable domain, its missing parts supplied by reference TRBV28 and TRBJ1-4, is DVKVTQSSRYLVKRTGEKVFLECVQDMDHENMFWYRQDPGLGLRLIYFSYDVKMKEKGDIPEGYSVSREKKERFSLILESASTNQTSMYLCASSRQVGNEKLFFGSGTQLSVL.